The TCR beta chain described here comes from a study of T cells in localized non-small cell lung cancer. The method was immunoSEQ multiplex PCR; TCRdb's version includes in-frame clones alone and lacks a portion of them. Here the sample spans some 2,500 clones, about a quarter being singletons. Points from the study as a whole: Appearance in adjacent lung was seen for a median around 60 of the top 100 tumor clones. Of the tissues analyzed, uninvolved adjacent lung showed maximal T cell clonality, greater than tumor.

This clone has a handful of counts. Its antigen is undetermined. The sample was lung tumor tissue, taken before any cancer treatment. The clonotype was recovered from a woman aged 35-75 years with stage I lung adenocarcinoma.

Here the CDR3 DNA reads TGTGCCAGCAGTTCCCGGGGACTGAACACTGAAGCTTTCTTT. It codes for CASSSRGLNTEAFF. The V gene is TRBV6-8, the J gene TRBJ1-1, with D possibly being TRBD1 (5 bases). CDR3 length: 14 residues. The germline gives CDR1 MNHGY, CDR2 SAAAGT. The V end lost 4 bases, the J end lost 0 bases, and 9 bases lay between the germline ends.